Detailed here is one T cell receptor (beta chain). The antigen is undetermined. A read error may account for a junction end that differs from germline. The protocol was immunoSEQ multiplex PCR, while the TCRdb copy is restricted to in-frame clones and leaves out a portion. The table lists approximately 17,000 clones, around 88% of them singletons. The sample originates from a study of early stage breast cancer tumors. Study-wide points: Commonly generated sequences made up most enriched TCRB sequences shared between patients. Compared with adjacent normal breast tissue, tumors showed roughly 2.5-fold greater T cell density and higher clonality.

The germline CDR1 and CDR2 sequences are MNHEY and SVGAGI. This CDR3 has 16 residues. The receptor's source is a person aged 70 to 85 with breast cancer. The material sequenced was blood. The rearrangement uses TRBV6-5 and TRBJ1-5; tentative D call: TRBD1 (5 bases). CDR3 sequence reads: CASSNSGRKGNQPQHF. CDR3 coding DNA: TGTGCCAGCAGTAACTCAGGGAGGAAGGGCAATCAGCCCCAGCATTTT.